The 3 T cell receptor beta chains presented below share a single source sample, sequenced in a study of Tregs in tolerant kidney transplant recipients. This table comes from immunoSEQ multiplex PCR, and its TCRdb copy is limited to in-frame clones, with some not included. The sample carries under 100,000 clones, more than 80% recorded once. Sequences were obtained from CD8+ T cells from blood. Receptors were obtained from a human donor in good health.

The chain joins TRBV7-9 to TRBJ1-2; TRBD1 aligns across 8 bases. Losses at the gene ends were 1 base for V and 4 bases for J; bases not matched to a gene: 2. Per the germline V gene, CDR1 is SEHNR and CDR2 is FQNEAQ (reference sequence). The CDR3 has 14 amino acids. The CDR3 bases are TGTGCCAGCAGCTTAGGGACAGGGCCCTATGGCTACACCTTC. It specifies CASSLGTGPYGYTF.

The chain combines TRBV9 with TRBJ2-7; unclear D gene. Trimming left V 4 bases short and J 5 bases short, with 19 bases between. The CDR3 runs 15 residues. Germline CDR1 reads SGDLS; CDR2 reads YYNGEE. The CDR3 DNA is TGTGCCAGCAGCCCCCGCGACGCCTCCAATAACGAGCAGTACTTC. This gives the protein CASSPRDASNNEQYF. The variable domain in full, with the rest retrieved from reference TRBV9 and TRBJ2-7, is DSGVTQTPKHLITATGQRVTLRCSPRSGDLSVYWYQQSLDQGLQFLIQYYNGEERAKGNILERFSAQQFPDLHSELNLSSLELGDSALYFCASSPRDASNNEQYFGPGTRLTVT.

This sequence joins TRBV7-9 and TRBJ1-2, with D hard to call. V was trimmed by 4 bases and J by 4 bases, leaving 13 bases between them. The CDR3 has 14 residues. Germline-derived CDR1 and CDR2 are SEHNR and FQNEAQ (reference sequence). CDR3 in amino acids: CASSSKGGTYGYTF. In DNA form, the CDR3 reads TGTGCCAGCAGCTCAAAAGGTGGAACCTATGGCTACACCTTC.